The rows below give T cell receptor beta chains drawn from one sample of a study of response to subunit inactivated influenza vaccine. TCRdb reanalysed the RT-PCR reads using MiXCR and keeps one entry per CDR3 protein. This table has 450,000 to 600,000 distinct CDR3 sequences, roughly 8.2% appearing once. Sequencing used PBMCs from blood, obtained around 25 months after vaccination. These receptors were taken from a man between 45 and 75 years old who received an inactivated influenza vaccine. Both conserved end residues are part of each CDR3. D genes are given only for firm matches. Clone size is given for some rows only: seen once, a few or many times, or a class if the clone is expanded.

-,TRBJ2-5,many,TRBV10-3,TGTGCCATCAGTGGTGAGGGTTACCAAGAGACCCAGTACTTC,CAISGEGYQETQYF
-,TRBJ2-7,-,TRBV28,TGTTCCAGCAGTAGTACAGACAGGCCAAACGAGCAGTACTTC,CSSSSTDRPNEQYF
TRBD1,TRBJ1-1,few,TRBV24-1,TGTGCCACCAGCCAGACAGGGGGCGGCACTGAAGCTTTCTTT,CATSQTGGGTEAFF
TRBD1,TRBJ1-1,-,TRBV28,TGTGCCAGCAACCCGGGACAGGGGGGGATGAACACTGAAGCTTTCTTT,CASNPGQGGMNTEAFF
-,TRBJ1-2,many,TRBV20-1,TGCAGTGCTAATTACCGAGGGATCCGCGGCTACACCTTC,CSANYRGIRGYTF
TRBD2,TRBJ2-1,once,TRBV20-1,TGCAGTGCTAGAGATCCCTTGGGCGGGGGGGCTTCGAATGAGCAGTTCTTC,CSARDPLGGGASNEQFF
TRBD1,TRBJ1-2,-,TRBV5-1,TGCGCCAGCAGCGACAGGGGCGACGGCTACACCTTC,CASSDRGDGYTF
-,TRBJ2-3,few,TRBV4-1,TGCGCCAGCAGCCAGGGAATTGGACTAAGCACAGATACGCAGTATTTT,CASSQGIGLSTDTQYF
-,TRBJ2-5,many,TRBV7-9,TGTGCCAGCAGCTCGCTAGACAGCCTAGAGACCCAGTACTTC,CASSSLDSLETQYF
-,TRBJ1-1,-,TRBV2,TGTGCCAGCAGTGAACAGGGGCAGGGCACTGAAGCTTTCTTT,CASSEQGQGTEAFF
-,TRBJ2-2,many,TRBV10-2,TGCGCCAGCCTGAGGAGGGGGGTGGCCGGGGAGCTGTTTTTT,CASLRRGVAGELFF
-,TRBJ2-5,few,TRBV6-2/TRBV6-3,TGTGCCAGCATCCCCGGGACACTCTTGGGGGAGACCCAGTACTTC,CASIPGTLLGETQYF
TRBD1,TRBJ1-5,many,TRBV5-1,TGCGCCAGCAGCTTGGACAGGGGAGACAATCAGCCCCAGCATTTT,CASSLDRGDNQPQHF
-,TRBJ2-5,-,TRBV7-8,TGTGCCAGCAGCTTAGTAGTAGCAGTTGACCCGAAGACCCAGTACTTC,CASSLVVAVDPKTQYF
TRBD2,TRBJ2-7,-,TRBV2,TGTGCCAGTAGTAAAATCGCGGGAGTAGGTTACGAGCAGTACTTC,CASSKIAGVGYEQYF
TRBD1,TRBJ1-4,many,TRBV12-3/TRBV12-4,TGTGCCAGCAGTTGGACAGGCTCGAATGAAAAACTGTTTTTT,CASSWTGSNEKLFF
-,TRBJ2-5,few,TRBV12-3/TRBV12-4,TGTGCCAGCACCTATCAACAGGGTGGGTGGGAGACCCAGTACTTC,CASTYQQGGWETQYF
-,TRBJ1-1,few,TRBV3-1,TGTGCCAGCAGCTCGCCCAGAGGATCAAACGCTGAAGCTTTCTTT,CASSSPRGSNAEAFF
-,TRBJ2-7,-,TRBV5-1,TGCGCCAGTCAGCTATCGGGCGGGGCGTCCTACGAGCAGTACTTC,CASQLSGGASYEQYF
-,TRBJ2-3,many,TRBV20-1,TGCAGTGCTAGAGCCACAATCCCCATCGATGGGGGTAGCACAGATACGCAGTATTTT,CSARATIPIDGGSTDTQYF
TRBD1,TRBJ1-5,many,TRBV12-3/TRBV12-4,TGTGCCAGCAGTTTTTCGGACAGGGGGCTTCAGCCCCAGCATTTT,CASSFSDRGLQPQHF
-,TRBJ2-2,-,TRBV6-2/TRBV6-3,TGTGCCAGCAGTTACGGGGTGACCGGGGAGCTGTTTTTT,CASSYGVTGELFF
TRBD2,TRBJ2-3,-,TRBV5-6,TGTGCCAGCAGCCAGGGGACTAGCGGGGGGTTGAGCACAGATACGCAGTATTTT,CASSQGTSGGLSTDTQYF
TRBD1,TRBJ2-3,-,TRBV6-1,TGTGCCAGCAGAAGGACAGGGCGGGGCACAGATACGCAGTATTTT,CASRRTGRGTDTQYF
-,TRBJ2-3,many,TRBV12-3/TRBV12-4,TGTGCCAGCAGGCCGGTTGATTGGACAGATACGCAGTATTTT,CASRPVDWTDTQYF
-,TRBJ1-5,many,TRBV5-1,TGCGCCAGCTCCGAGGCCTCGAATCAGCCCCAGCATTTT,CASSEASNQPQHF
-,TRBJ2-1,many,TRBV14,TGTGCCAGCAGCCAAGTCGGCTCCAGCTCCTACAATGAGCAGTTCTTC,CASSQVGSSSYNEQFF
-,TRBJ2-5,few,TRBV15,TGTGCCACCAGCAGAGATAATGAGGGGCTGAAGACCCAGTACTTC,CATSRDNEGLKTQYF
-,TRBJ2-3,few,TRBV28,TGTGCCAGCAGTTTCCCTTCAGATACGCAGTATTTT,CASSFPSDTQYF
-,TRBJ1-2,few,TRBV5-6,TGTGCCAGCAGCTTGTCCCAACTAGGCTACACCTTC,CASSLSQLGYTF
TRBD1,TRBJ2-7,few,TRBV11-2,TGTGCCAGCAGCTTAAATGGCAGGGACAGCCTTAACTCCTACGAGCAGTACTTC,CASSLNGRDSLNSYEQYF
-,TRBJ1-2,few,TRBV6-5,TGTGCCAGCAGTTACTCATCGGGGCAGGTCTATGGCTACACCTTC,CASSYSSGQVYGYTF
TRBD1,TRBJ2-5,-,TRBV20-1,TGCAGTGCCGAGACCTTAGGACAGGGAAAAGATGAGACCCAGTACTTC,CSAETLGQGKDETQYF
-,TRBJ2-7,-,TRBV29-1,TGCAGCACTAGGTCGGGACCCTACGAGCAGTACTTC,CSTRSGPYEQYF
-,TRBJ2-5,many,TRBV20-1,TGCAGTGCCCCCTCGGGTGAGACCCAGTACTTC,CSAPSGETQYF
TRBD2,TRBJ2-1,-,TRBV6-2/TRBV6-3,TGTGCCAGCAGTTCCAGTCTAGCGGGAGAGAACGGGAATGAGCAGTTCTTC,CASSSSLAGENGNEQFF
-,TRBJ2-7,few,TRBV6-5,TGTGCCAGCAGTTACTCGATACGGGGATCGTACGAGCAGTACTTC,CASSYSIRGSYEQYF
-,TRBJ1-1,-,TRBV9,TGTGCCAGCAGCGTAGAACCCACAGCTTCTGAAGCTTTCTTT,CASSVEPTASEAFF
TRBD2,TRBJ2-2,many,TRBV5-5,TGTGCCAGCAGCACGATGGGACTAGGGAACACCGGGGAGCTGTTTTTT,CASSTMGLGNTGELFF
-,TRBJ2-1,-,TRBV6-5,TGTGCCAGCAGTTACTCATATGACAGACCTTCCTACAATGAGCAGTTCTTC,CASSYSYDRPSYNEQFF